Presented here are 10 T cell receptor beta chains from one specimen sequenced in a study of shared clonotypes between healthy human individuals. Assay: immunoSEQ multiplex PCR; the TCRdb copy retains only in-frame clones and omits some. The sample lists approximately 590,000 clones, about 95% occurring once. Naive CD8 cells, CD45RO-negative and positively selected for CCR7, excluded terminally differentiated effector memory CD45RA+ cells. The sequenced sample consisted of naive CD8+ T cells sorted from blood. All receptors derive from a woman younger than 45 in good health.

The chain links TRBV10-3 to TRBJ1-1, with 7 bases identical to TRBD1. The J segment lost 6 bases and the V segment lost 6 bases, leaving 13 bases of the junction unmatched. The CDR3 extends over 15 amino acids. Germline CDR1 and CDR2: ENHRY and SYGVKD. CDR3 in DNA: TGTGCCATCAGGGACAGGCCTGCGGAAAACCCTGAAGCTTTCTTT. The encoded protein is CAIRDRPAENPEAFF.

This chain uses TRBV28 with TRBJ2-2, with a weak D call TRBD1 (6 bases). Deletions cut 3 bases from V and 5 bases from J, with 16 bases between. This CDR3 region has 16 residues. Germline V gene lookup returns CDR1 MDHEN and CDR2 SYDVKM. CDR3 in DNA: TGTGCCAGCAGTTTTTGGCAGGGGTCACTAACCGGGGAGCTGTTTTTT. Amino acids: CASSFWQGSLTGELFF.

J is TRBJ2-5 and V is TRBV5-1; 12 nucleotides agree with TRBD2. The ends lost 4 bases at V and 5 bases at J; junction bases unmatched: 6. The CDR3 is 15 amino acids. Germline V gives CDR1 SGHRS, CDR2 YFSETQ. The CDR3 DNA follows: TGCGCCAGCAGCCAAGTGGGACTAGCGGGTGAGACCCAGTACTTC. This gives the protein CASSQVGLAGETQYF.

The chain uses TRBV6-6 and TRBJ2-7, with TRBD2 identical over 10 bases. This CDR3 comprises 14 residues. J lost 2 bases, V lost 5 bases, and 3 bases had no gene match. CDR1 is MNHNY, CDR2 SVGAGI, per germline (reference sequence). The CDR3, as DNA: TGTGCCAGCAGTCCCCTAGCGGGAGCCTACGAGCAGTACTTC. Translating it yields CASSPLAGAYEQYF.

This chain connects TRBV5-4 to TRBJ1-1, with a possible D match to TRBD1 (6 bases). The CDR3 is 14 amino acids. V gave up 4 bases and J gave up 1 base, with 11 bases separating them. Germline-derived CDR1 and CDR2 are SGHNT and YYREEE (reference sequence). CDR3 sequence (DNA): TGTGCCAGCAGCCAGATACAGGGGAACACTGAAGCTTTCTTT. Translation gives CASSQIQGNTEAFF.

The CDR3 is CASSPFETQYF. The CDR3 bases are TGTGCCAGCAGCCCCTTTGAGACCCAGTACTTC. The chain carries TRBV11-2 and TRBJ2-5; D gene uncertain. This CDR3 is 11 amino acids long. Looked up from germline, CDR1 is SGHAT and CDR2 is FQNNGV. Deletions cut 5 bases from V and 5 bases from J, with 6 bases between.

The chain uses TRBV27 and TRBJ2-2; no reliable D call. CDR1 is MNHEY and CDR2 is SMNVEV in the germline V gene (reference sequence). The CDR3 contains 13 residues. Trimming cost V 3 bases and J 4 bases, with 6 bases left between them. CDR3 coding DNA: TGTGCCAGCAGTTTTCCGTCCACCGGGGAGCTGTTTTTT. This gives the protein CASSFPSTGELFF.

For this clone: Other DNA variants within this sample encode the same CDR3. The genes are TRBV7-9 and TRBJ2-2; 11 bases map to TRBD2. The CDR3 is made up of 14 amino acids. Germline loops: CDR1 SEHNR, CDR2 FQNEAQ (reference sequence). The V segment lost 6 bases and the J segment 4 bases; nucleotides outside the gene matches: 1. CDR3: CASSLAGGTGELFF. For the CDR3, the DNA is TGTGCCAGCAGTCTAGCGGGAGGCACCGGGGAGCTGTTTTTT.

V is TRBV28 and J is TRBJ1-4; weak D call: TRBD1 (5 bases). This CDR3 has 15 residues. Germline V gene lookup returns CDR1 MDHEN and CDR2 SYDVKM. V lost 4 bases and J 8 bases, leaving 17 bases between the germline ends. In nucleotides, the CDR3 is TGTGCCAGCAGTTCATACGGGACCGAAGACGAAAAACTGTTTTTT. Its protein product is CASSSYGTEDEKLFF.

The chain links TRBV19 to TRBJ1-2, with TRBD1 identical over 10 bases. This CDR3 has 14 residues. Germline V CDR1 and CDR2: LNHDA, SQIVND (reference sequence). The V gene end was trimmed by 3 bases and the J gene end by 12 bases; junction bases not matched to a gene: 10. The CDR3 DNA follows: TGTGCCAGTAGTATTGCCGGGACAGGGGAGATCGACACCTTC. Protein: CASSIAGTGEIDTF.